The 27 T cell receptor beta chains below all came from one sample that was sequenced in a study of cytomegalovirus exposure and HLA in healthy donors. Researchers ran the PCR with 60 Vbeta and 13 Jbeta primers. TCRdb's copy holds only in-frame clones and misses some; the assay was immunoSEQ multiplex PCR. This sample yields about 260,000 clones, of which 80% to 90% are seen a single time; about 2% belongs to the top ten. Sequenced input: PBMCs. These receptors were taken from a woman aged 40-49 years in good health and CMV-seropositive.

This clone was counted between two and nine times. The V call is TRBV7-2, the J call TRBJ2-1; 7 nucleotides agree with TRBD2. From germline, CDR1 is SGHTA and CDR2 FQGNSA. Trimming cost V 3 bases and J 9 bases; bases outside gene matches: 5. This CDR3 is built from 13 residues. The CDR3 DNA reads as TGTGCCAGCAGCTTTCGCGGGAGTTCTGAGCAGTTCTTC. It specifies CASSFRGSSEQFF. Using reference TRBV7-2 and TRBJ2-1 for the parts outside the CDR3, the full variable domain is GAGVSQSPSNKVTEKGKDVELRCDPISGHTALYWYRQSLGQGLEFLIYFQGNSAPDKSGLPSDRFSAERTGGSVSTLTIQRTQQEDSAVYLCASSFRGSSEQFFGPGTRLTVL.

The rearrangement links TRBV10-3 to TRBJ2-5, with TRBD2 matching 10 bases. Germline trimming cut 6 bases from V and 2 bases from J; bases unmatched to any gene: 12. This CDR3 has 17 residues. Per the germline V gene, CDR1 is ENHRY and CDR2 is SYGVKD. This CDR3 is CAISSPGGLAQQETQYF. The CDR3 bases are TGTGCCATCAGCTCTCCGGGGGGACTAGCGCAACAAGAGACCCAGTACTTC.

This clone appeared a few times. The V and J genes are TRBV30 and TRBJ1-5; D remains unclear. V lost 0 bases to trimming and J lost 0 bases, with 3 bases between them. CDR3 length: 13 residues. Per germline, CDR1 GTSNPN and CDR2 SVGIG (reference sequence). CDR3 region: CAWSVHSNQPQHF. DNA of the CDR3: TGTGCCTGGAGTGTACATAGCAATCAGCCCCAGCATTTT.

CDR3 sequence: CSAVTQGMEKLFF. In nucleotides, the CDR3 is TGCAGCGCCGTAACCCAGGGAATGGAAAAACTGTTTTTT. This rearrangement joins TRBV29-1 to TRBJ1-4, with D possibly matching TRBD1 (5 bases). Germline CDR1 and CDR2: SQVTM and ANQGSEA. V was cut by 7 bases and J by 8 bases, with 17 bases left in between. The CDR3 runs to 13 residues.

The rearrangement joins TRBV14 to TRBJ2-2, with a tentative D call TRBD1 (5 bases). This CDR3 has 16 residues. V lost 1 base and J lost 1, with 10 bases in between. Germline CDR1 is SGHDN and CDR2 is FVKESK. Here the CDR3 reads CASSQVRGKNTGELFF. CDR3 DNA: TGTGCCAGCAGCCAAGTTAGGGGAAAGAACACCGGGGAGCTGTTTTTT.

This clone was detected once. V usage is TRBV7-6 and J usage is TRBJ1-3; a possible D gene is TRBD1 (6 bases). Looked up from germline, CDR1 is SGHVS and CDR2 is FNYEAQ. V lost 5 bases and J 3 bases, leaving 17 bases between the germline ends. The CDR3 contains 16 residues. The chain's CDR3 is CASSHTPGDHGNTIYF. Written as DNA, the CDR3 is TGTGCCAGCAGCCACACCCCAGGGGACCATGGAAACACCATATATTTT.

V is TRBV28 and J is TRBJ2-7; D is perhaps TRBD2 (6 bases). Germline loops: CDR1 MDHEN, CDR2 SYDVKM. The CDR3 extends over 12 amino acids. V was cut by 7 bases and J by 9 bases, with 16 bases left in between. DNA of the CDR3: TGTGCCAGCACCAGGACTAACGGCGGGCAGTACTTC. Its protein product is CASTRTNGGQYF.

This chain joins TRBV30 and TRBJ2-7; D is perhaps TRBD2 (5 bases). V was cut by 0 bases and J by 1 base, with 16 bases left in between. This CDR3 is 16 amino acids long. Germline values: CDR1 GTSNPN, CDR2 SVGIG (reference sequence). The CDR3 is CAWSVIGGGASYEQYF. The CDR3 DNA is TGTGCCTGGAGTGTAATCGGTGGAGGCGCATCCTACGAGCAGTACTTC.

V usage is TRBV7-2 and J usage is TRBJ2-7; 8 nucleotides line up with TRBD2. The CDR3 consists of 14 residues. The V gene's germline CDR1 is SGHTA and CDR2 FQGNSA. Trimming at V came to 2 bases and at J to 3 bases, leaving 3 bases not matched to a gene. The CDR3 reads CASSLSGTSYEQYF. CDR3 sequence (DNA): TGTGCCAGCAGCTTAAGCGGGACTAGCTACGAGCAGTACTTC.

In this sample, this clone turned up once. V is TRBV2 and J is TRBJ2-7; 8 bases fit TRBD1. CDR1 is SNHLY, CDR2 FYNNEI, per germline. V was pared by 2 bases and J by 2 bases, with 11 bases of the junction left unmatched. The CDR3 consists of 17 residues. This CDR3 reads CASSEWLPGTGPYEQYF. In DNA form, the CDR3 reads TGTGCCAGCAGTGAATGGTTACCCGGGACAGGCCCCTACGAGCAGTACTTC.

The chain carries TRBV10-3 and TRBJ2-3; no firm D call. CDR1 and CDR2 from the germline V gene are ENHRY and SYGVKD. With 7 bases removed from V and 4 bases from J, the gap between germline ends came to 9 bases. The CDR3 consists of 12 residues. The CDR3 loop is CAITITPDTQYF. The CDR3 nucleotides are TGTGCCATCACTATAACCCCAGATACGCAGTATTTT.

This chain joins TRBV5-4 and TRBJ2-1; 12 bases line up with TRBD2. Looked up from germline, CDR1 is SGHNT and CDR2 is YYREEE (reference sequence). The ends lost 4 bases at V and 9 bases at J; junction bases unmatched: 11. The CDR3 has 16 residues. The CDR3 nucleotides are TGTGCCAGCAGCCCGGGACTAGCGGGTCTCGCTGGTGAGCAGTTCTTC. Amino acids: CASSPGLAGLAGEQFF.

In regard to this clone: A junction end diverges from the germline sequence, so it may reflect a read error. The chain joins TRBV5-6 to TRBJ2-6, with a possible D match to TRBD2 (6 bases). The CDR3 loop spans 17 amino acids. In germline, CDR1 is SGHDT, CDR2 YYEEEE. The CDR3 DNA follows: TGTGCCAGCAGCACTCCGGGACTCAGCTCTGGGGCCAACGGCCTGACTTTC. Its protein is CASSTPGLSSGANGLTF.

This rearrangement joins TRBV5-1 to TRBJ1-5; 7 bases are a match to TRBD1. This CDR3 is built from 13 residues. The germline V gene has CDR1 SGHRS and CDR2 YFSETQ. V was clipped by 4 bases and J by 5 bases; unmatched bases: 3. The CDR3: CASSPGTDQPQHF. The CDR3 region has the DNA TGCGCCAGCAGCCCCGGGACAGATCAGCCCCAGCATTTT.

This clone was seen just once. The genes are TRBV7-3 and TRBJ2-1, with 9 bases matching TRBD2. The CDR3 totals 15 residues. With V trimmed by 3 bases and J by 7 bases, 7 bases remained unmatched. CDR1 is SGHTA and CDR2 is FQGTGA in the germline V gene. The chain's CDR3 is CASSFSTSGINEQFF. The CDR3, as DNA: TGTGCCAGCAGCTTCTCGACTAGCGGCATTAATGAGCAGTTCTTC.

The CDR3 DNA is TGTGCCAGTAGTAACACTCGGACAGGTCTCCGAATGAACACTGAAGCTTTCTTT. This encodes CASSNTRTGLRMNTEAFF. V gene TRBV19 combines with J gene TRBJ1-1, with 7 nucleotides matching TRBD1. V dropped 4 bases and J dropped 0; count of bases not matched to a gene: 14. The germline V gene encodes CDR1 LNHDA and CDR2 SQIVND (reference sequence). The CDR3 is 18 residues long.

The genes are TRBV6-6 and TRBJ1-1; D not resolved. This CDR3 is built from 12 residues. V was shortened by 6 bases and J by 2 bases, with 7 bases between the two germline ends. Germline CDR1 MNHNY, CDR2 SVGAGI (reference sequence). CDR3 loop: CASSPINTEAFF. Written as DNA, the CDR3 is TGTGCCAGCAGCCCCATCAACACTGAAGCTTTCTTT.

The chain carries TRBV5-6 and TRBJ1-2; D is undetermined. Germline V lookup: CDR1 SGHDT, CDR2 YYEEEE. Trimming took 4 bases from V and 0 from J, leaving 7 bases between them. CDR3 length equals 13 residues. As DNA, the CDR3 is TGTGCCAGCAGCCGGTCCACTAACTATGGCTACACCTTC. It encodes CASSRSTNYGYTF.

CDR3 coding DNA: TGTGCCAGCAGTTTGGGACAGATGAGTCGCTCTGGAAACACCATATATTTT. Protein sequence: CASSLGQMSRSGNTIYF. The chain uses TRBV27 and TRBJ1-3; 7 bases agree with TRBD1. This CDR3 has 17 residues. J gave up 0 bases and V 3 bases, and 8 bases lay outside the gene matches. Germline V gene data show CDR1 as MNHEY and CDR2 as SMNVEV (reference sequence).

V usage is TRBV5-8 and J usage is TRBJ2-2; 7 bases are shared with TRBD1. Germline V lookup: CDR1 SGHTS, CDR2 YDEGEE. This CDR3 contains 16 residues. J was trimmed by 2 bases and V by 7 bases; bases with no gene match: 11. For the CDR3, the DNA is TGTGCCAGCGGTTCCCCGGACAGGATAAACACCGGGGAGCTGTTTTTT. Its translation is CASGSPDRINTGELFF. Using reference TRBV5-8 and TRBJ2-2 for the parts outside the CDR3, the full variable domain is EAGVTQSPTHLIKTRGQQATLRCSPISGHTSVYWYQQALGLGLQFLLWYDEGEERNRGNFPPRFSGRQFPNYSSELNVNALELEDSALYLCASGSPDRINTGELFFGEGSRLTVL.

J is TRBJ2-6 and V is TRBV6-4, with TRBD2 as a possible D gene (5 bases). Germline V gene lookup returns CDR1 MRHNA and CDR2 SNTAGT. Trimming cost V 6 bases and J 1 base, with 10 bases left between them. The CDR3 contains 15 residues. The CDR3 DNA sequence: TGTGCCAGCAGCCGAGAGGGATCTGGGGCCAACGTCCTGACTTTC. Amino acid sequence: CASSREGSGANVLTF.

CDR3 DNA sequence: TGCGCCAGCAGCTTGGTTGGGGCTCCTGAGACCCAGTACTTC. Amino acid sequence: CASSLVGAPETQYF. The V and J genes are TRBV5-1 and TRBJ2-5, with D perhaps TRBD1 (5 bases). CDR3 size: 14 residues. Trimming left V 0 bases short and J 5 bases short, with 11 bases between. The germline CDR1 and CDR2 sequences are SGHRS and YFSETQ.

The J gene is TRBJ1-5, the V gene TRBV28; D remains ambiguous. Germline V lookup: CDR1 MDHEN, CDR2 SYDVKM. The V end lost 8 bases, the J end lost 5 bases, and 10 bases lay between the germline ends. The CDR3 runs to 12 residues. CDR3 DNA sequence: TGTGCCAGCTTCTCACTATATCAGCCCCAGCATTTT. Amino acid sequence: CASFSLYQPQHF.

This rearrangement joins TRBV27 to TRBJ1-1; D is ambiguous. This CDR3 is 14 amino acids long. V was shortened by 5 bases and J by 7 bases, with 17 bases between the two germline ends. Germline CDR1 reads MNHEY; CDR2 reads SMNVEV (reference sequence). The CDR3 nucleotides are TGTGCCAGCAGTCCACGGGGAGTTGTTATTGAAGCTTTCTTT. Translating gives CASSPRGVVIEAFF.

The V gene is TRBV30, the J gene TRBJ2-1; 10 bases are a match to TRBD1. V lost 2 bases to trimming and J lost 10 bases; unmatched junction nucleotides: 8. Germline V CDR1 and CDR2: GTSNPN, SVGIG (reference sequence). This CDR3 is 14 amino acids long. The CDR3 reads CAWSHGQGGREQFF. Written as DNA, the CDR3 is TGTGCCTGGAGTCATGGACAGGGGGGACGAGAGCAGTTCTTC.

The gene calls are TRBV7-9 and TRBJ2-7; a possible D gene is TRBD2 (5 bases). Trimming left V 2 bases short and J 5 bases short, with 13 bases between. The CDR3 has 14 residues. Per the germline V gene, CDR1 is SEHNR and CDR2 is FQNEAQ (reference sequence). The CDR3 DNA reads TGTGCCAGCAGCTTAATTCGGGATTCGGACGAGCAGTACTTC. Its protein is CASSLIRDSDEQYF.

This clone was detected a few times. The rearrangement joins TRBV18 to TRBJ2-7; weak D call: TRBD1 (5 bases). In germline, CDR1 is KGHSH, CDR2 LQKENI. V shed 5 bases and J shed 5 bases, with 16 bases lying between them. There are 14 residues in the CDR3. CDR3 in amino acids: CASSETENPNEQYF. The CDR3 nucleotides read TGTGCCAGCTCAGAGACAGAGAATCCCAACGAGCAGTACTTC.